This T cell receptor beta chain was recorded in a study of graft-versus-host responses after intestinal transplantation. Turning to the study itself: Uniformly, recipients were administered anti-thymocyte globulin induction with subsequent tacrolimus and steroids for 3 to 4 years. Findings and caveats of the study: Among circulating GvH clones, peak levels were associated with early post-transplant declines in HvG clones. Some GvH clones appeared in ileal mucosa or blood before recipient bone marrow.

Libraries were prepared by immunoSEQ multiplex PCR; TCRdb keeps only in-frame clonotypes and omits some of them. The repertoire holds around 110,000 clones, with 85% to 95% as singletons. As to this clone: The antigen remains unidentified.

From germline, CDR1 is GTSNPN and CDR2 SVGIG (reference sequence). This CDR3 has 13 amino acids. After removal of 4 bases from V and 2 bases from J, the junction contained 4 bases not matched to a gene. This receptor was identified in a human donor who was the organ donor for an intestinal transplant. The V call is TRBV30, the J call TRBJ1-1; 7 bases fit TRBD1. The sample in question was unstimulated CD8+ T cells sorted from spleen or lymph node cells, obtained before transplant. The CDR3 sequence is CAWKGTVNTEAFF. Written as DNA, the CDR3 is TGTGCCTGGAAAGGGACAGTAAACACTGAAGCTTTCTTT.